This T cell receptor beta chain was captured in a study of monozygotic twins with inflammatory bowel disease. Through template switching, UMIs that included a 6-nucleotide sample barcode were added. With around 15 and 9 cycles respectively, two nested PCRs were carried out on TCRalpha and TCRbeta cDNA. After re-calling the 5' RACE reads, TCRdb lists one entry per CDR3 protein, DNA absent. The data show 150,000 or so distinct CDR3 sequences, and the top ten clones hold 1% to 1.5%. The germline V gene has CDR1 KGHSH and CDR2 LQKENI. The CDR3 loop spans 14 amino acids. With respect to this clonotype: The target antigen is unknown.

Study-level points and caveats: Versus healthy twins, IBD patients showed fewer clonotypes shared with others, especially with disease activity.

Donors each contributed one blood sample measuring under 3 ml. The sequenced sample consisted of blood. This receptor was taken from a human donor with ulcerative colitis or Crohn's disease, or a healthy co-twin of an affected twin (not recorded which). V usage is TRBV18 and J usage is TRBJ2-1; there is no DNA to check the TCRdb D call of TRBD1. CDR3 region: CASSPRTGTNEQFF.